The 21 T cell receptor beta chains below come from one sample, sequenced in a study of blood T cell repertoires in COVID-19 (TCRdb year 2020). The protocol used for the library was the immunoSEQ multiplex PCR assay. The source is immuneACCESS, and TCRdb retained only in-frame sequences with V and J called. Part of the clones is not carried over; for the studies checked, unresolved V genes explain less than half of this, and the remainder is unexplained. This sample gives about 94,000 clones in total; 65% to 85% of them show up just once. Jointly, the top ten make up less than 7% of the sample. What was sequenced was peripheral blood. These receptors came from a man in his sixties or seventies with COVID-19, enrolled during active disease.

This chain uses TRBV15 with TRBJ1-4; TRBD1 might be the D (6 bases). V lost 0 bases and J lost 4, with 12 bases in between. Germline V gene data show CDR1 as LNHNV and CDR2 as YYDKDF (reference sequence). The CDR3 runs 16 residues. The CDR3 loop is CATSRDAGAINEKLFF. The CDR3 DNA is TGTGCCACCAGCAGAGATGCAGGGGCGATTAATGAAAAACTGTTTTTT.

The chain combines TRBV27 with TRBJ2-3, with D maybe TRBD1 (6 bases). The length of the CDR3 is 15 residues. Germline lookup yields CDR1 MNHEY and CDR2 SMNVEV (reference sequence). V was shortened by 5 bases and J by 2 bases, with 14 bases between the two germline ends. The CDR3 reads CASSPGQTYTDTQYF. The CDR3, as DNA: TGTGCCAGCAGTCCTGGACAGACCTACACAGATACGCAGTATTTT.

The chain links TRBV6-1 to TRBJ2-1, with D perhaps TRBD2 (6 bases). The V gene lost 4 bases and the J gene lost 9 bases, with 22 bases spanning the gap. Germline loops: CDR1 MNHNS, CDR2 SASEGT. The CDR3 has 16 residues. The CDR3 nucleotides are TGTGCCAGCAGTGCGGAAGTCGGGGGTACTGGAACTGAGCAGTTCTTC. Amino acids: CASSAEVGGTGTEQFF.

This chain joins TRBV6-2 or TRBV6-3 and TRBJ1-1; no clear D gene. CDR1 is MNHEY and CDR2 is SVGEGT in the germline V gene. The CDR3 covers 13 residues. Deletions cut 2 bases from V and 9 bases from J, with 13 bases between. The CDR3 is CASSYRPELKAFF. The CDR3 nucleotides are TGTGCCAGCAGTTACCGGCCGGAGCTTAAAGCTTTCTTT.

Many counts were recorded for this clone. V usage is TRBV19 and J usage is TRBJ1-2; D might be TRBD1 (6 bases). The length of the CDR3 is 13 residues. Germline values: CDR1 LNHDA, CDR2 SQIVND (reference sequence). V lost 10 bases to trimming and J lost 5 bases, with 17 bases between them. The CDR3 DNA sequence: TGTGCCACTAGGGACACCTTAGGGTATGGCTACACCTTC. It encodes CATRDTLGYGYTF.

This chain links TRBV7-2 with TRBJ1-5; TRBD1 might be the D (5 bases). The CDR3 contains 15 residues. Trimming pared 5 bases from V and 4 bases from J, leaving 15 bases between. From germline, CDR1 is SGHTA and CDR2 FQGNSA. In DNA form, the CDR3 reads TGTGCCAGCAGCACTACCACAGGAGTAAATCAGCCCCAGCATTTT. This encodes CASSTTTGVNQPQHF.

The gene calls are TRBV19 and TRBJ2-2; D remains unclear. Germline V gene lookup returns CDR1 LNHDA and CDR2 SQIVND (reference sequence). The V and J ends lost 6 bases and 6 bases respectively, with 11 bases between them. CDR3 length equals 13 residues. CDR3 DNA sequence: TGTGCCAGTAGCAGAGGAGTAGCCGGGGAGCTGTTTTTT. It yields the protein CASSRGVAGELFF.

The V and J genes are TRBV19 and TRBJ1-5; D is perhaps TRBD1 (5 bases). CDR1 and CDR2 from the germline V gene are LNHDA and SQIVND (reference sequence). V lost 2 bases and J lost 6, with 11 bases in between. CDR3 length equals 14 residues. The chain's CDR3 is CASSIQGGGQPQHF. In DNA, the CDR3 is TGTGCCAGTAGTATACAGGGAGGAGGTCAGCCCCAGCATTTT.

CDR3 coding DNA: TGTGCCAGCAGCGCCCCTTCAATGAGGGTCCAGTACTTC. Its translation: CASSAPSMRVQYF. The chain has TRBV7-9 and TRBJ2-5, with a weak D call TRBD2 (5 bases). This CDR3 region has 13 residues. V lost 5 bases and J lost 10, with 17 bases in between. CDR1 SEHNR and CDR2 FQNEAQ come from the germline V gene (reference sequence).

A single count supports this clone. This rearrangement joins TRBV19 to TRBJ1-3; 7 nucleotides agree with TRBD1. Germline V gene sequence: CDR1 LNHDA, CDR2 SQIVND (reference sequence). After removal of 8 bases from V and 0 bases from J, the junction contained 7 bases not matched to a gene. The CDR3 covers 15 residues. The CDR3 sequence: CASLGGLASGNTIYF. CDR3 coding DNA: TGTGCCAGTTTAGGGGGCTTAGCCTCTGGAAACACCATATATTTT.

In DNA, the CDR3 is TGTGCCACCAGTGCTAGCGGGGGGCGGAATGAGCAGTTCTTC. Translated, it gives CATSASGGRNEQFF. This sequence joins TRBV24-1 and TRBJ2-1, with 11 positions matching TRBD2. This CDR3 comprises 14 residues. J was trimmed by 7 bases and V by 5 bases; bases with no gene match: 3. CDR1 is KGHDR, CDR2 SFDVKD, per germline.

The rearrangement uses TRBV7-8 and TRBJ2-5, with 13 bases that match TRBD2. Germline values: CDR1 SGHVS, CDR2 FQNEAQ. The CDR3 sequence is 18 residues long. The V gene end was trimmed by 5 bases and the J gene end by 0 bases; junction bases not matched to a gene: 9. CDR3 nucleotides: TGTGCCAGCAGCGCGAGTAGGACTAGCGGGGGCTACCAAGAGACCCAGTACTTC. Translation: CASSASRTSGGYQETQYF.

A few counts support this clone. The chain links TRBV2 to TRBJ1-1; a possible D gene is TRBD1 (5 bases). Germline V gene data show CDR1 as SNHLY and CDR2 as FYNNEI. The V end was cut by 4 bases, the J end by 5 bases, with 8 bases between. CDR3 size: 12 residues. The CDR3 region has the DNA TGTGCCAGCAGTGTTCCAGGGACTGAAGCTTTCTTT. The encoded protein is CASSVPGTEAFF.

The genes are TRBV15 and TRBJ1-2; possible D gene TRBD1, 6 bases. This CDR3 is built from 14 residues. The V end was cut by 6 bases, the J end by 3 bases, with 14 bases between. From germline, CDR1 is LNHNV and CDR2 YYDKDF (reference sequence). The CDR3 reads CATSPGQPYYGYTF. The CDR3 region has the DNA TGTGCCACCAGTCCCGGACAGCCCTACTATGGCTACACCTTC.

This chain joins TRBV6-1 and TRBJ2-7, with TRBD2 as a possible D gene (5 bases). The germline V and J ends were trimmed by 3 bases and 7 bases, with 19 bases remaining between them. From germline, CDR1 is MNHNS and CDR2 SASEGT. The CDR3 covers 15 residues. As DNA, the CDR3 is TGTGCCAGCAGTGAGAGTTATCGCGCTACGGGGGAGCAGTACTTC. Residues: CASSESYRATGEQYF.

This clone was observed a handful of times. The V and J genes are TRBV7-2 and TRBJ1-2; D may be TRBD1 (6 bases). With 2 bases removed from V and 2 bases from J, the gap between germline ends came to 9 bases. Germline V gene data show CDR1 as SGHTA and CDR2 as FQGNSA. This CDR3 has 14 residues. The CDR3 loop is CASSLTQGNYGYTF. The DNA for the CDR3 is TGTGCCAGCAGCTTAACACAGGGAAACTATGGCTACACCTTC.

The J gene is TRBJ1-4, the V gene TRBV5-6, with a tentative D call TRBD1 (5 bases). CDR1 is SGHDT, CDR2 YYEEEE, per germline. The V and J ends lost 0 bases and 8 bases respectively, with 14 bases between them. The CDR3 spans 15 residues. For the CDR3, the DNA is TGTGCCAGCAGCTTGGCCGGCAGGGCTGAGGAAAAACTGTTTTTT. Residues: CASSLAGRAEEKLFF.

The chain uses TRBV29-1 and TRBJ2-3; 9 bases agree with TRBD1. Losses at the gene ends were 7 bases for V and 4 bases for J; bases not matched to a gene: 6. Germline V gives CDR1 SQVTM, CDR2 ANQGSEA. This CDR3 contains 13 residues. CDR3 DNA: TGCAGCGCTAGGGGACAGGGAGCAGATACGCAGTATTTT. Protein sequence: CSARGQGADTQYF.

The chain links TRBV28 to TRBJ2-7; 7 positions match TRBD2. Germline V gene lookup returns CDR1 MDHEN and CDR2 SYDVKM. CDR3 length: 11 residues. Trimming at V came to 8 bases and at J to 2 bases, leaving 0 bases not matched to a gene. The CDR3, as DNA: TGTGCCAGCCGGGGGGCCTACGAGCAGTACTTC. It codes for CASRGAYEQYF.

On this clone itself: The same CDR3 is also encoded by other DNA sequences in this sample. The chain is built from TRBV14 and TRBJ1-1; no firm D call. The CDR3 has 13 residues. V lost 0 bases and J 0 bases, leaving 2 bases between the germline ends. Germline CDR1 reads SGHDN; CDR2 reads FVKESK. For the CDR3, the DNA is TGTGCCAGCAGCCAAGATATGAACACTGAAGCTTTCTTT. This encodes CASSQDMNTEAFF.

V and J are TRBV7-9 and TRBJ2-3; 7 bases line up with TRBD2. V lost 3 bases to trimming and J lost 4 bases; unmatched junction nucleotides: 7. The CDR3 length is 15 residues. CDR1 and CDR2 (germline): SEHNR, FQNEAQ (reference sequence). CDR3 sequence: CASSFPSGQSDTQYF. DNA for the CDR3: TGTGCCAGCAGCTTTCCTAGCGGCCAGTCAGATACGCAGTATTTT.